These 13 T cell receptor beta chains were sequenced from one sample in a study of shared clonotypes between healthy human individuals. The table came from immunoSEQ multiplex PCR; TCRdb's copy has only in-frame clones and leaves some out. The sample comprises about 700,000 clones, about 74% of which are singletons, and over 1.5% rests with the top ten. Input material: memory CD4+ T cells sorted from blood. Described subset: CD45RA-negative fraction. The receptors here all came from a woman aged 25 to 39 in good health.

This clone was counted a few times. The chain has TRBV6-1 and TRBJ1-2; D is uncertain. The CDR3 contains 14 residues. Germline CDR1 is MNHNS and CDR2 is SASEGT. Trimming left V 6 bases short and J 3 bases short, with 14 bases between. The CDR3 loop is CASSLDGSHYGYTF. The CDR3 nucleotides read TGTGCCAGCAGCCTGGACGGATCACACTATGGCTACACCTTC.

The V call is TRBV19, the J call TRBJ1-2; D may be TRBD1 (6 bases). Germline V gives CDR1 LNHDA, CDR2 SQIVND (reference sequence). Trimming stripped 2 bases from V and 8 bases from J, with 15 bases between. The CDR3 spans 14 residues. In DNA form, the CDR3 reads TGTGCCAGTAGTATAAGAGGACAGCTTGTGGGCTACACCTTC. This encodes CASSIRGQLVGYTF.

This clone was found a few times. J is TRBJ1-3 and V is TRBV5-1, with no clear D. CDR3 length: 15 amino acids. Germline V gene data show CDR1 as SGHRS and CDR2 as YFSETQ. V was shortened by 0 bases and J by 3 bases, with 10 bases between the two germline ends. The CDR3 loop is CASSLEVSGGNTIYF. The DNA of the CDR3 is TGCGCCAGCAGCTTGGAGGTATCGGGTGGAAACACCATATATTTT.

The genes are TRBV7-2 and TRBJ2-7, with a possible D match to TRBD2 (6 bases). CDR1 and CDR2 (germline): SGHTA, FQGNSA. V lost 0 bases, J lost 3 bases, and 12 bases lay in between. CDR3 length equals 15 residues. The chain's CDR3 is CASSLAGRQIYEQYF. CDR3 sequence (DNA): TGTGCCAGCAGCTTAGCTGGGAGGCAAATCTACGAGCAGTACTTC.

This clone appeared a few times. This sequence joins TRBV6-1 and TRBJ2-7; 7 nucleotides agree with TRBD1. Germline-derived CDR1 and CDR2 are MNHNS and SASEGT. This CDR3 contains 15 residues. V was clipped by 6 bases and J by 7 bases; unmatched bases: 15. CDR3 region: CASRERTGLVGEQYF. The CDR3 nucleotides read TGTGCCAGCAGGGAGAGGACAGGTCTGGTAGGGGAGCAGTACTTC.

The chain couples TRBV13 to TRBJ2-7, with 11 bases identical to TRBD2. CDR3 length equals 17 residues. Per the germline V gene, CDR1 is PRHDT and CDR2 is FYEKMQ (reference sequence). V was clipped by 2 bases and J by 3 bases; unmatched bases: 9. The CDR3 DNA reads as TGTGCCAGCAGCTTACAGACTAGCGGGACCTTTATCTACGAGCAGTACTTC. Protein: CASSLQTSGTFIYEQYF.

This clone was counted a few times. The chain combines TRBV18 with TRBJ2-7, with D unclear. CDR3 length: 15 amino acids. V lost 2 bases, J lost 1 base, and 12 bases lay in between. Germline V gene sequence: CDR1 KGHSH, CDR2 LQKENI. The CDR3 sequence: CASSPASAKSYEQYF. In nucleotides, the CDR3 is TGTGCCAGCTCACCAGCGTCAGCCAAATCCTACGAGCAGTACTTC.

The rearrangement uses TRBV5-1 and TRBJ2-7; TRBD1 or TRBD2 may be the D gene (6 bases each). Germline V gene data show CDR1 as SGHRS and CDR2 as YFSETQ. The CDR3 is made up of 14 amino acids. Trimming took off 0 bases at V and 3 bases at J, with 10 bases between the two ends. DNA of the CDR3: TGCGCCAGCAGCTTGGGCGAGGGGGGCTACGAGCAGTACTTC. This gives the protein CASSLGEGGYEQYF.

Remarks on this clone: Other DNA sequences from this sample encode an identical CDR3 as well. V is TRBV5-1 and J is TRBJ2-1; 9 bases fit TRBD1. The ends lost 0 bases at V and 6 bases at J; junction bases unmatched: 4. Germline V CDR1 and CDR2: SGHRS, YFSETQ. The CDR3 is made up of 15 amino acids. The CDR3 region has the DNA TGCGCCAGCAGCTTGGGGGACAGGGATAGCAATGAGCAGTTCTTC. Translating it yields CASSLGDRDSNEQFF.

This chain uses TRBV6-5 with TRBJ1-1; a weak D match, TRBD1 (5 bases). The V end lost 5 bases, the J end lost 0 bases, and 10 bases lay between the germline ends. Germline V CDR1 and CDR2: MNHEY, SVGAGI. The CDR3 is made up of 14 amino acids. The CDR3 sequence is CASSKQVLNTEAFF. CDR3 in DNA: TGTGCCAGCAGTAAACAGGTTTTGAACACTGAAGCTTTCTTT.

V and J are TRBV4-1 and TRBJ2-2; a weak D match, TRBD1 (6 bases). Germline V lookup: CDR1 MGHRA, CDR2 YSYEKL. The CDR3 totals 18 residues. V shed 3 bases and J shed 3 bases, with 20 bases lying between them. The CDR3 coding sequence is TGCGCCAGCAGCCACCGGAACTTGAAACAGGGTGACACCGGGGAGCTGTTTTTT. Its translation: CASSHRNLKQGDTGELFF.

This clone was detected once. V is TRBV7-2 and J is TRBJ2-3; D is possibly TRBD1 or TRBD2 (6 bases each). V lost 5 bases and J lost 0, with 12 bases in between. Looked up from germline, CDR1 is SGHTA and CDR2 is FQGNSA. The CDR3 consists of 15 residues. The CDR3 nucleotides read TGTGCCAGCAGCCAAGGGGGGTCTAGCACAGATACGCAGTATTTT. Translation: CASSQGGSSTDTQYF.

J is TRBJ1-2 and V is TRBV29-1; D is unresolved. V was clipped by 0 bases and J by 6 bases, with 11 bases between them. CDR1 is SQVTM, CDR2 ANQGSEA, per germline. This CDR3 has 13 residues. This chain's CDR3 is CSVEEWVSNGYTF. DNA for the CDR3: TGCAGCGTTGAAGAGTGGGTATCTAATGGCTACACCTTC. Full variable domain (missing parts from reference TRBV29-1 and TRBJ1-2): SAVISQKPSRDICQRGTSLTIQCQVDSQVTMMFWYRQQPGQSLTLIATANQGSEATYESGFVIDKFPISRPNLTFSTLTVSNMSPEDSSIYLCSVEEWVSNGYTFGSGTRLTVV.